These 16 T cell receptor beta chains were sequenced from one sample in a study of long-term antiretroviral therapy in people with HIV. The authors ran the immunoSEQ assay, v3.0, at survey level. Method: immunoSEQ multiplex PCR; TCRdb's copy keeps in-frame clones and lacks some. The sample includes about 20,000 clones, 82% of them seen just once. The sequences come from unsorted PBMCs, collected 2.4 years after starting antiretroviral therapy. Receptors originate from a man aged 35 to 55 with HIV.

V and J are TRBV10-2 and TRBJ1-2; D perhaps matches TRBD1 (5 bases). Trimming left V 0 bases short and J 4 bases short, with 9 bases between. The CDR3 is 14 residues long. The germline V gene encodes CDR1 WSHSY and CDR2 SAAADI. This chain's CDR3 is CASSESAGPYGYTF. Here the CDR3 DNA reads TGCGCCAGCAGTGAGTCGGCGGGGCCCTATGGCTACACCTTC.

V gene TRBV5-1 combines with J gene TRBJ1-2; no definite D call. Per germline, CDR1 SGHRS and CDR2 YFSETQ. V shed 0 bases and J shed 4 bases, with 10 bases lying between them. This CDR3 region has 14 residues. CDR3 sequence: CASSLAGAGYGYTF. The CDR3 region has the DNA TGCGCCAGCAGCTTGGCCGGCGCCGGCTATGGCTACACCTTC. The variable domain in full, completed from reference TRBV5-1 and TRBJ1-2, reads KAGVTQTPRYLIKTRGQQVTLSCSPISGHRSVSWYQQTPGQGLQFLFEYFSETQRNKGNFPGRFSGRQFSNSRSEMNVSTLELGDSALYLCASSLAGAGYGYTFGSGTRLTVV.

The chain combines TRBV5-4 with TRBJ1-5; D is ambiguous. This CDR3 spans 15 amino acids. Germline CDR1 and CDR2: SGHNT and YYREEE (reference sequence). V shed 0 bases and J shed 1 base, with 8 bases lying between them. CDR3 nucleotides: TGTGCCAGCAGCTTGGGTGGCAGCAGCAATCAGCCCCAGCATTTT. Protein: CASSLGGSSNQPQHF.

The rearrangement uses TRBV28 and TRBJ1-3; D remains unclear. The CDR3 consists of 16 residues. V lost 3 bases to trimming and J lost 0 bases, with 12 bases between them. CDR1 is MDHEN and CDR2 is SYDVKM in the germline V gene. CDR3: CASSFLGVSSGNTIYF. The CDR3, as DNA: TGTGCCAGCAGTTTTCTCGGGGTGAGCTCTGGAAACACCATATATTTT.

This clone occurred once. This chain joins TRBV28 and TRBJ2-7; D is possibly TRBD2 (5 bases). V was pared by 1 base and J by 2 bases, with 9 bases between. The CDR3 runs 14 residues. The germline V gene has CDR1 MDHEN and CDR2 SYDVKM. The CDR3 DNA sequence: TGTGCCAGCAGTTTATATCCGGGGACCTACGAGCAGTACTTC. This sequence encodes CASSLYPGTYEQYF.

This clone was seen a handful of times. The rearrangement links TRBV6-6 to TRBJ2-2; D might be TRBD1 (7 bases). Trimming removed 6 bases at V and 4 bases at J, with 9 bases between. Germline V CDR1 and CDR2: MNHNY, SVGAGI (reference sequence). The CDR3 contains 13 residues. The CDR3 region has the DNA TGTGCCAGCAGCAGGGGGGCCACCGGGGAGCTGTTTTTT. Its protein product is CASSRGATGELFF.

V usage is TRBV4-1 and J usage is TRBJ2-2; TRBD1 matches at 8 bases. The CDR3 totals 15 residues. Trimming removed 2 bases from V and 1 base from J; junction bases left unmatched: 0. The germline V gene encodes CDR1 MGHRA and CDR2 YSYEKL. This chain's CDR3 is CASSQTGGNTGELFF. DNA for the CDR3: TGCGCCAGCAGCCAAACAGGGGGGAACACCGGGGAGCTGTTTTTT.

CDR3 in amino acids: CASSEVANEQFF. Here the CDR3 DNA reads TGTGCCAGCAGTGAAGTTGCCAATGAGCAGTTCTTC. The chain uses TRBV6-1 and TRBJ2-1; no definite D call. Germline CDR1 is MNHNS and CDR2 is SASEGT. This CDR3 is built from 12 residues. V shed 1 base and J shed 6 bases, with 4 bases lying between them.

V and J are TRBV18 and TRBJ2-2, with a weak D call TRBD1 (6 bases). CDR1 and CDR2 from the germline V gene are KGHSH and LQKENI. The V end lost 8 bases, the J end lost 1 base, and 14 bases lay between the germline ends. This CDR3 is built from 15 residues. The DNA of the CDR3 is TGTGCCAGCGCCGAGGGGGTATGGAACACCGGGGAGCTGTTTTTT. This encodes CASAEGVWNTGELFF.

The genes are TRBV29-1 and TRBJ1-1; D remains unclear. The CDR3 sequence is 12 residues long. Germline CDR1 SQVTM, CDR2 ANQGSEA. The V gene lost 6 bases and the J gene lost 5 bases, with 13 bases spanning the gap. Written as DNA, the CDR3 is TGCAGCGTCCGTGACCCCGGGACTGAAGCTTTCTTT. This gives the protein CSVRDPGTEAFF.

V usage is TRBV5-6 and J usage is TRBJ2-7; TRBD1 aligns across 7 bases. V lost 3 bases to trimming and J lost 1 base; unmatched junction nucleotides: 7. Per the germline V gene, CDR1 is SGHDT and CDR2 is YYEEEE. This CDR3 has 15 amino acids. CDR3 in amino acids: CASSSMTGPSYEQYF. CDR3 DNA: TGTGCCAGCAGCTCGATGACAGGGCCGTCCTACGAGCAGTACTTC.

This chain joins TRBV18 and TRBJ1-1; tentatively, D is TRBD1 (5 bases). Germline V gene lookup returns CDR1 KGHSH and CDR2 LQKENI. V was pared by 3 bases and J by 1 base, with 12 bases between. This CDR3 is 15 amino acids long. The CDR3 is CASSPSRVENTEAFF. The CDR3 DNA is TGTGCCAGCTCACCGTCCAGGGTAGAGAACACTGAAGCTTTCTTT.

The chain carries TRBV7-9 and TRBJ2-2; unclear D gene. V was clipped by 4 bases and J by 2 bases, with 14 bases between them. The CDR3 runs 16 residues. Germline assignment: CDR1 SEHNR and CDR2 FQNEAQ (reference sequence). The CDR3 bases are TGTGCCAGCAGCTCCGTCCTACAGACAAACACCGGGGAGCTGTTTTTT. This gives the protein CASSSVLQTNTGELFF. Full variable domain (outside the CDR3, taken from reference TRBV7-9 and TRBJ2-2): DTGVSQNPRHKITKRGQNVTFRCDPISEHNRLYWYRQTLGQGPEFLTYFQNEAQLEKSRLLSDRFSAERPKGSFSTLEIQRTEQGDSAMYLCASSSVLQTNTGELFFGEGSRLTVL.

This chain joins TRBV23-1 and TRBJ1-4; D is unclear. TRBV23-1 is sorted into the ORF group, with uncertain function. The CDR3 is 17 amino acids. Deletions cut 7 bases from V and 0 bases from J, with 18 bases between. CDR3: CASKRQSRFATNEKLFF. CDR3 bases: TGCGCCAGCAAAAGGCAGAGTCGCTTTGCAACTAATGAAAAACTGTTTTTT.

By proportion, this clone is medium-sized. The genes are TRBV29-1 and TRBJ2-3; D possibly matches TRBD1 or TRBD2 (5 bases each). The V end lost 4 bases, the J end lost 3 bases, and 11 bases lay between the germline ends. Germline-derived CDR1 and CDR2 are SQVTM and ANQGSEA. This CDR3 comprises 13 residues. For the CDR3, the DNA is TGCAGCGTTGGTGGGGGAATAACAGATACGCAGTATTTT. Its protein product is CSVGGGITDTQYF.

This clone was counted only a few times. The chain couples TRBV5-1 to TRBJ1-2; unclear D gene. CDR1 and CDR2 from the germline V gene are SGHRS and YFSETQ. This CDR3 comprises 13 residues. The germline V and J ends were trimmed by 0 bases and 3 bases, with 6 bases remaining between them. CDR3 sequence: CASSLEEHYGYTF. CDR3 nucleotide sequence: TGCGCCAGCAGCTTGGAAGAGCACTATGGCTACACCTTC. The whole variable domain, filled in from reference TRBV5-1 and TRBJ1-2, reads KAGVTQTPRYLIKTRGQQVTLSCSPISGHRSVSWYQQTPGQGLQFLFEYFSETQRNKGNFPGRFSGRQFSNSRSEMNVSTLELGDSALYLCASSLEEHYGYTFGSGTRLTVV.